This TCR beta chain was found in a study of post-analysis software for immune sequencing data. The wider study: Patients with relapsing-remitting, secondary progressive and progressive-relapsing multiple sclerosis courses were all represented. General study results and limits: The study found significantly lower normalized Chao1 diversity in multiple sclerosis patients than in controls. Higher frequency in patients than in controls was seen for about five TRBV segments, with TRBV5-6, TRBV5-1 and TRBV20-1 among them.

The V gene's germline CDR1 is KGHDR and CDR2 SFDVKD. The ends were cut back, 4 bases at V and 5 bases at J, with 20 bases in the middle. The CDR3 runs to 16 residues. Of note for this clonotype: The antigen is unknown.

The TCR beta cDNA libraries carried unique molecular identifiers. TCRdb called the PCR reads again in MiXCR, with one record for every CDR3 protein. Among about 770,000 distinct CDR3 sequences listed, roughly 46% were seen once. The TCR comes from a girl aged 5-17 years with multiple sclerosis. This chain connects TRBV24-1 to TRBJ2-7; D is ambiguous. Sequenced: blood. The CDR3, as DNA: TGTGCCACCAGTGACCCCATTGACGCCCCGAAGGACGAGCAGTACTTC. Its protein is CATSDPIDAPKDEQYF.